The 11 T cell receptor beta chains presented below share a single source sample, sequenced in a study of blood T cells in healthy people across ages. A sample-barcoded 5' primer and a J-beta primer mix were used in a second PCR of about 7 to 12 cycles. TCRdb fed the 5' RACE reads into MiXCR, producing one record per CDR3 protein. Found here are more than 650,000 distinct CDR3 sequences, about 26% of them singletons; the top ten hold around 2.9%. These same data were also listed under a study on T cells of mothers and their children.

Specimen: blood. These receptors were obtained from a boy younger than 18 in good health.

This clonotype was observed at least ten times. The chain couples TRBV20-1 to TRBJ1-5, with 10 bases matching TRBD1. V trimming: 3 bases; J trimming: 10 bases; junction bases outside the gene matches: 15. Germline loops: CDR1 DFQATT, CDR2 SNEGSKA (reference sequence). CDR3 length: 16 amino acids. Here the CDR3 reads CSASAPDRGLGTPQHF. For the CDR3, the DNA is TGCAGTGCTAGTGCCCCCGACAGGGGGCTAGGAACCCCCCAGCATTTT.

Here the CDR3 DNA reads TGTGCCAGCAGTGAAATAAGCGGGGTCCAAGAGACCCAGTACTTC. Amino acids: CASSEISGVQETQYF. The chain recombines TRBV6-1 with TRBJ2-5; 7 bases match TRBD2. This CDR3 is 15 amino acids long. V trimming: 2 bases; J trimming: 1 base; junction bases outside the gene matches: 4. Germline lookup yields CDR1 MNHNS and CDR2 SASEGT.

The chain combines TRBV27 with TRBJ1-2; no definite D call. CDR3 length: 13 amino acids. The germline CDR1 and CDR2 sequences are MNHEY and SMNVEV (reference sequence). The germline V and J ends were trimmed by 3 bases and 8 bases, with 13 bases remaining between them. CDR3 DNA: TGTGCCAGCAGTTTCCGCGGACGGAGCGGCTACACCTTC. Translation: CASSFRGRSGYTF.

The chain links TRBV6-6 to TRBJ1-2; a weak D match, TRBD1 (6 bases). The germline V and J ends were trimmed by 5 bases and 4 bases, with 20 bases remaining between them. In germline, CDR1 is MNHNY, CDR2 SVGAGI (reference sequence). The CDR3 covers 16 residues. The CDR3 loop reads CASSRDTERGGYGYTF. The CDR3 DNA sequence: TGTGCCAGCAGTCGGGACACGGAAAGGGGTGGCTATGGCTACACCTTC.

This clonotype appeared a few times. J is TRBJ1-2 and V is TRBV12-3 or TRBV12-4, with TRBD1 matching over 9 bases. V shed 5 bases, J shed 3 bases, and the junction held 7 bases outside the gene matches. The length of the CDR3 is 15 residues. The CDR3 bases are TGTGCCAGCAGTGTACCGGGACAGGGCGACTATGGCTACACCTTC. It encodes CASSVPGQGDYGYTF.

The V call is TRBV19, the J call TRBJ1-2; 7 bases match TRBD1. Trimming removed 3 bases from V and 6 bases from J; junction bases left unmatched: 4. Germline values: CDR1 LNHDA, CDR2 SQIVND (reference sequence). The CDR3 is 13 residues long. CDR3 nucleotide sequence: TGTGCCAGTAGTATGGGGACAGAGGATGGCTACACCTTC. Protein sequence: CASSMGTEDGYTF.

This sequence joins TRBV29-1 and TRBJ2-1, with TRBD1 identical over 8 bases. This CDR3 is built from 15 residues. The germline V gene encodes CDR1 SQVTM and CDR2 ANQGSEA. V dropped 1 base and J dropped 4; count of bases not matched to a gene: 6. CDR3 sequence reads: CSVEVRGRAYNEQFF. The CDR3 DNA sequence: TGCAGCGTTGAAGTCAGGGGGCGAGCATACAATGAGCAGTTCTTC.

The genes are TRBV12-3 or TRBV12-4 and TRBJ2-3; D may be TRBD2 (7 bases). The CDR3 totals 18 residues. Trimming shortened V by 1 base and J by 5 bases, and 22 bases separated the two germline ends. CDR3 amino acids: CASSLVVGGGPRGDTQYF. CDR3 DNA sequence: TGTGCCAGCAGTTTAGTGGTTGGCGGGGGCCCAAGGGGAGATACGCAGTATTTT.

The chain employs TRBV9 and TRBJ1-1; the match to TRBD1 covers 7 bases. Germline values: CDR1 SGDLS, CDR2 YYNGEE. The junction had 6 bases not matched to a gene; V was cut back by 3 bases and J by 1 base. The CDR3 loop spans 15 amino acids. The CDR3 DNA sequence: TGTGCCAGCAGCGCCTCACAGGGGACGAACACTGAAGCTTTCTTT. Residues: CASSASQGTNTEAFF.

The genes are TRBV20-1 and TRBJ2-6; 7 bases are a match to TRBD1. CDR1 and CDR2 from the germline V gene are DFQATT and SNEGSKA (reference sequence). The trim removed 5 bases at V and 4 bases at J, leaving 8 bases unmatched. This CDR3 contains 15 residues. CDR3 region: CSARIQGTGANVLTF. CDR3 nucleotide sequence: TGCAGTGCTCGGATACAGGGGACCGGGGCCAACGTCCTGACTTTC.

In its sample, this clonotype was seen a few times. CDR3 DNA: TGTGCCAGCAGCGCCAGAAGCTACTACGAGCAGTACTTC. It encodes CASSARSYYEQYF. The genes are TRBV2 and TRBJ2-5, with no clear D. Gene TRBJ2-7 matches the end of the DNA better, so the J call may be wrong. The germline gives CDR1 SNHLY, CDR2 FYNNEI. This CDR3 is built from 13 residues.